This T cell receptor (beta chain) was retrieved from a study of PD-1 blockade in classical Hodgkin lymphoma. General observations from the study: As was reported, newly diagnosed patients showed lower baseline TCR diversity than healthy donors did. TCR diversity in CD4+, not CD8+, cells rose significantly by C4D1. Repertoire differences lack defined causes, possibly disease activity or prior therapy.

Time point given: cycle 4 day 1 (C4D1), after 6 weeks of nivolumab. There was relapse after autologous stem cell transplantation in every patient, and there was variation in brentuximab vedotin exposure. The CDR3 spans 15 residues. CDR1 and CDR2 (germline): MNHEY, SVGAGI. With respect to this clone: Its specificity is unknown.

The protocol was immunoSEQ multiplex PCR, while the TCRdb copy is restricted to in-frame clones and leaves out a portion. The sample consists of more than 75,000 clones, approximately 94% of them appearing once. Specimen: peripheral blood mononuclear cells (PBMCs), collected before the fourth cycle of nivolumab. This TCR derives from a human donor with classical Hodgkin lymphoma. This sequence joins TRBV6-5 and TRBJ2-5; a possible D gene is TRBD2 (6 bases). The J call is in doubt because the DNA end fits TRBJ2-7 better. The CDR3 coding sequence is TGTGCCAGCAGCCGCTCGGGACTCAGGGATTACGAGCAGTACTTC. Translating gives CASSRSGLRDYEQYF.